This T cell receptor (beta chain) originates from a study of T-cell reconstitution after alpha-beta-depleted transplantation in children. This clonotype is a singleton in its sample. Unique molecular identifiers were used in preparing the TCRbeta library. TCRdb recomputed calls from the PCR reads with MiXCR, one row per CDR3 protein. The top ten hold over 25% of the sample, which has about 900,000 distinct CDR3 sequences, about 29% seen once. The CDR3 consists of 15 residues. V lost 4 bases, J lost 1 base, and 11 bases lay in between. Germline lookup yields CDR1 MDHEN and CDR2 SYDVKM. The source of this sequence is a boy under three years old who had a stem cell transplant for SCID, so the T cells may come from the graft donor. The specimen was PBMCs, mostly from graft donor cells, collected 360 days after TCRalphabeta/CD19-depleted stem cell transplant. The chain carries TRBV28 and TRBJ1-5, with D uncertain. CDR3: CASSWSLGSNQPQHF. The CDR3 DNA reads TGTGCCAGCAGTTGGTCGCTGGGGAGCAATCAGCCCCAGCATTTT.